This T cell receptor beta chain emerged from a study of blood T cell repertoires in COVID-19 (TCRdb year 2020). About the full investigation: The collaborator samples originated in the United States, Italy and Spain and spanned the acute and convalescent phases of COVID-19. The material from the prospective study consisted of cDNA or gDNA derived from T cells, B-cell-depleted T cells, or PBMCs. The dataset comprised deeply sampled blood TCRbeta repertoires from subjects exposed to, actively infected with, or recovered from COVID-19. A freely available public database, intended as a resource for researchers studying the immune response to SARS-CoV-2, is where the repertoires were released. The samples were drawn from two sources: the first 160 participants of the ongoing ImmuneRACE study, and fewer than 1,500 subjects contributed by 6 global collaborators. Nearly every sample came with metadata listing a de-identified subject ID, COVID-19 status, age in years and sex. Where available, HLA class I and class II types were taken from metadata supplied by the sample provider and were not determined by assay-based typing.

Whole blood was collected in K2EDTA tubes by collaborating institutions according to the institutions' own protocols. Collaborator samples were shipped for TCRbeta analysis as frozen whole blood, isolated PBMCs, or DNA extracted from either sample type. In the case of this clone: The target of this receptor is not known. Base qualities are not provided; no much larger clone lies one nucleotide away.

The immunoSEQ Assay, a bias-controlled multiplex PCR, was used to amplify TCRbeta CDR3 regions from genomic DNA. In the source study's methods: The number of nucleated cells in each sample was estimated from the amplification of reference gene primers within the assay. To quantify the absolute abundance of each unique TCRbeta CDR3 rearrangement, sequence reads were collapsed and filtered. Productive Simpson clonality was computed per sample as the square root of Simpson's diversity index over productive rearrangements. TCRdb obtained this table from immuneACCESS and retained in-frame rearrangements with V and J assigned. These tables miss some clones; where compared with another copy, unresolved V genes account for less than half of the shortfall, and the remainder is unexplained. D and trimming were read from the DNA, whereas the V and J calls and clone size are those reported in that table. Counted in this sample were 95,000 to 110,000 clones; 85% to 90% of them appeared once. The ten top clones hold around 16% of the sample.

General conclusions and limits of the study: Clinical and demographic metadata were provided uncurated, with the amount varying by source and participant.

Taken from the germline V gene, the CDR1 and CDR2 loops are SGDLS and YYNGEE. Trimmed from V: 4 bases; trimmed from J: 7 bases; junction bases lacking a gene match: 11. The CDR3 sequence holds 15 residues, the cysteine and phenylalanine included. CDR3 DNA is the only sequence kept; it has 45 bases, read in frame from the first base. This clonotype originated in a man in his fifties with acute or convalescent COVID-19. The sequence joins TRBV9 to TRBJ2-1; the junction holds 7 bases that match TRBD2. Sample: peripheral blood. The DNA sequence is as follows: TGTGCCAGCAGCCCCCGGGACTATGAGGGGAATGAGCAGTTCTTC. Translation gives CASSPRDYEGNEQFF.